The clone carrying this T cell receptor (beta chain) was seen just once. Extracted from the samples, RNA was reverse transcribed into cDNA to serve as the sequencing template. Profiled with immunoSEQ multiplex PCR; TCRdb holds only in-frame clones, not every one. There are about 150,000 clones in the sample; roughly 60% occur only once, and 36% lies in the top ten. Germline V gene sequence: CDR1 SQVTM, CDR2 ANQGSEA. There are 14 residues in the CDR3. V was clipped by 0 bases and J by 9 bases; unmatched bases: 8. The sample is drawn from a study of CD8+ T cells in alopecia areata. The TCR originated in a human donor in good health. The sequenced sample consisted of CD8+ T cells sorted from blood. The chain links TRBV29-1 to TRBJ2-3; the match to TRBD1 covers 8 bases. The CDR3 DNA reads TGCAGCGTTGAAGATAGGCAGGGGGCAGGGACGCAGTATTTT. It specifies CSVEDRQGAGTQYF.